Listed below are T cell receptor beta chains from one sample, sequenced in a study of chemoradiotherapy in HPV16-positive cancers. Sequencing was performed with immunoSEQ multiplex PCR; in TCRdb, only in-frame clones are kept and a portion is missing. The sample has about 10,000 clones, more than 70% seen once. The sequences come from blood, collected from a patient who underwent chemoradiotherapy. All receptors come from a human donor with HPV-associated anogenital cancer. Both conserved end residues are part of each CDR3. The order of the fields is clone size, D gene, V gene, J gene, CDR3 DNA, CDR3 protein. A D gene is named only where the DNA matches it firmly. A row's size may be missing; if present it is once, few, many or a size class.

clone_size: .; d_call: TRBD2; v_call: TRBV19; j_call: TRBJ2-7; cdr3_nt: TGTGCCAGTAGTCCCCTCAGCGGGGGCTACGAGCAGTACTTC; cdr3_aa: CASSPLSGGYEQYF
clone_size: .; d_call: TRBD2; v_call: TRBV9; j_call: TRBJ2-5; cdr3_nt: TGTGCCAGCAGCGTAGGGGCGGGGGGGCTGGATCAAGAGACCCAGTACTTC; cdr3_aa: CASSVGAGGLDQETQYF
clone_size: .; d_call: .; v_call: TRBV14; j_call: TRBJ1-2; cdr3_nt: TGTGCCACCCGGGGGCAGCCCCTCTCCGGCTACACCTTC; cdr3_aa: CATRGQPLSGYTF
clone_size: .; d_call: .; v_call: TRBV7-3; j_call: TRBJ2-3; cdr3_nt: TGTGCCAGCAGCTCCTTAGCGGTGAGCACAGATACGCAGTATTTT; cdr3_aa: CASSSLAVSTDTQYF
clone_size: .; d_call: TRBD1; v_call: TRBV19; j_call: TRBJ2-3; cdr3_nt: TGTGCCAGTAGTATACCGACAGGGGGCGCAGATACGCAGTATTTT; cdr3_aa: CASSIPTGGADTQYF
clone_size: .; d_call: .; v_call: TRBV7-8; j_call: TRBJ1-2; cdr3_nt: TGTGCCAGCAGCCCGGGACTCGGCTACACCTTC; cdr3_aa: CASSPGLGYTF
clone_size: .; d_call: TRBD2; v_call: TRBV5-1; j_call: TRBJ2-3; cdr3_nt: TGCGCCAGCAGCTTGGAGGGACTAGCGGGGATAGGAGATACGCAGTATTTT; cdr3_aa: CASSLEGLAGIGDTQYF
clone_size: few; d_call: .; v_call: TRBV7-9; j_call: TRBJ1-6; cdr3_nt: TGTGCCAGCACCCGGGACCTCCGTGGGTATAATTCACCCCTCCACTTT; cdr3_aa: CASTRDLRGYNSPLHF
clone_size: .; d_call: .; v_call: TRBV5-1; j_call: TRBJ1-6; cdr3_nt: TGCGCCAGCAGCGCGGGGGGTCCCGGGACGAATTCACCCCTCCACTTT; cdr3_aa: CASSAGGPGTNSPLHF
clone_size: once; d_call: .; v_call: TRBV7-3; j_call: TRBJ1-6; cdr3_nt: TGTGCCAGCAGTCCCTCTGGACAGAATTCACCCCTCCACTTT; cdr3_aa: CASSPSGQNSPLHF
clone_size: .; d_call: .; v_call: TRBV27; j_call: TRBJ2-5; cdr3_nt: TGTGCCAGCAGTTTAGACATACAAGAGACCCAGTACTTC; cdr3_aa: CASSLDIQETQYF
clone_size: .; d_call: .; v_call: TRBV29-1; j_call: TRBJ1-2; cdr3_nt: TGCAGCGTTGAAGAGAGGGGGTCGGGAGGAGGCTATGGCTACACCTTC; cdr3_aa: CSVEERGSGGGYGYTF
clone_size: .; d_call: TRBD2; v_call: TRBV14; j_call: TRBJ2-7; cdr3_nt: TGTGCCAGCAGCCGAACCCCCTGGGGGGGGGAGTCCTACGAGCAGTACTTC; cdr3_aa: CASSRTPWGGESYEQYF
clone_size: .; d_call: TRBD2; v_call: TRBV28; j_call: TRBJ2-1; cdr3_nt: TGTGCCAGCAGTTTAGTCTCGGGAGGCTCCTACAATGAGCAGTTCTTC; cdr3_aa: CASSLVSGGSYNEQFF
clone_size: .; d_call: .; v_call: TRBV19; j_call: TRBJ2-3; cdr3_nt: TGTGCCAGTAGTATGGAGGCGGATACGCAGTATTTT; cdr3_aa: CASSMEADTQYF
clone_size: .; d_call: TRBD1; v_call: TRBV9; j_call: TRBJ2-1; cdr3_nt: TGTGCCAGCAGCAGAGGGGACAGTGGGCAACGCGATGAGCAGTTCTTC; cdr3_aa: CASSRGDSGQRDEQFF
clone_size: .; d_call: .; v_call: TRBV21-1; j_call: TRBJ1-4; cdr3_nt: TGTGCCAGCAGCAAAAGGTCGGACAGAACCGAAAAACTGTTTTTT; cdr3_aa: CASSKRSDRTEKLFF
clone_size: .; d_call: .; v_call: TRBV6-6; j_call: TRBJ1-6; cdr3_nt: TGTGCCAGCAGTAGAGAGGGACCCCTCCACTTT; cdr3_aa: CASSREGPLHF
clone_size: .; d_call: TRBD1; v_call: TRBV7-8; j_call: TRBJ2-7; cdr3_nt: TGTGCCAGCAGCTGGGACAGGGGGTTGTCCTACGAGCAGTACTTC; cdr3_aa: CASSWDRGLSYEQYF
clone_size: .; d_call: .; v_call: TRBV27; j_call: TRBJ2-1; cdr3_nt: TGTGCCAGCAGTTTATCTCCGGGGGGCGCCTACAATGAGCAGTTCTTC; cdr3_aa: CASSLSPGGAYNEQFF
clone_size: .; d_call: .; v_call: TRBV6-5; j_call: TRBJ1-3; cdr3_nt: TGTGCCAGCAGGGAGAGGGTAATAGGAAACACCATATATTTT; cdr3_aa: CASRERVIGNTIYF
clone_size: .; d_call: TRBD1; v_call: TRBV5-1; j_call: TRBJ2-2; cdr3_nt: TGCGCCAGCAGCTTGATTCACCGGACAGGGGGCACCGGGGAGCTGTTTTTT; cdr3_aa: CASSLIHRTGGTGELFF
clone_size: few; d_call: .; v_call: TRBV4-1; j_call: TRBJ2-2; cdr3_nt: TGCGCCAGCAGCCATTTGGGGGCAGGGACGAACACCGGGGAGCTGTTTTTT; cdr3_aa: CASSHLGAGTNTGELFF
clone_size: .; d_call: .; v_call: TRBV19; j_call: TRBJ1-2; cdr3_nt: TGTGCCACCTTCTTAGGGAGCGTGGGCTATGGCTACACCTTC; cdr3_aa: CATFLGSVGYGYTF
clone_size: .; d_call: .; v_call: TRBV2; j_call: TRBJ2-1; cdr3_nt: TGTGCCAGCAGTGGGGACCCGGGGGCCTACAATGAGCAGTTCTTC; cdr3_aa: CASSGDPGAYNEQFF
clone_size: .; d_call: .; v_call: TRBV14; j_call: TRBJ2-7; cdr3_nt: TGTGCCAGCAGCCAACACAATCTTGCCTACGAGCAGTACTTC; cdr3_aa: CASSQHNLAYEQYF
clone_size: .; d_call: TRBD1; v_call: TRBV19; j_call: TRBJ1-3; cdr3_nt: TGTGCCAGTATGCGGTTGACAGGGTCCCTTTCTGGAAACACCATATATTTT; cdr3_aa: CASMRLTGSLSGNTIYF
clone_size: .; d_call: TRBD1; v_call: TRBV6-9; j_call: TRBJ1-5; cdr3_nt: TGTGCCTTCCCAGGAGGGGGCGAAAATCAGCCCCAGCATTTT; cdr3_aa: CAFPGGGENQPQHF
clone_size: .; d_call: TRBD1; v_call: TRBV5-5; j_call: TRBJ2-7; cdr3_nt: TGTGCCAGCAGGGAGACAGGGGGCTACGAGCAGTACTTC; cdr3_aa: CASRETGGYEQYF
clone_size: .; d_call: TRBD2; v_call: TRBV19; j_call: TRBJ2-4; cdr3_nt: TGTGCCAGTAGTATAGTGAGAGGGACTAGCCTCAAAAACATTCAGTACTTC; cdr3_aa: CASSIVRGTSLKNIQYF
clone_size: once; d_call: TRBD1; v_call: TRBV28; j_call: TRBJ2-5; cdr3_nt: TGTGCCAGCAGTCGACCCGGGACAGGGCTAGAGACCCAGTACTTC; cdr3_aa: CASSRPGTGLETQYF
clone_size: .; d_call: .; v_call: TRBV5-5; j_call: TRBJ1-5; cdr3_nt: TGTGCCAGCAGCTTGCAGTATAGCAATCAGCCCCAGCATTTT; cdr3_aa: CASSLQYSNQPQHF
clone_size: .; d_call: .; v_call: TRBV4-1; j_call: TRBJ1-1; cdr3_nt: TGCGCCAGCAGCCAAGATGGTGGGTACACTGAAGCTTTCTTT; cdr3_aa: CASSQDGGYTEAFF
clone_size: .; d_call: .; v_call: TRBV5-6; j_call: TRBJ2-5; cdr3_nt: TGTGCCAGCAGCGGGAGTGCGGAGACCCAGTACTTC; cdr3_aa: CASSGSAETQYF
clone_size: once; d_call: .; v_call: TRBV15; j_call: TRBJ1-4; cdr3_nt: TGTGCCACCAGCAGAGATCCGTGGGAGGGGGAAAAACTGTTTTTT; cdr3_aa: CATSRDPWEGEKLFF
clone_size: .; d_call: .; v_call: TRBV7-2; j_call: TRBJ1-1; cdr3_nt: TGTGCCAGCACCCGACACCACCCTAAAAATACAGGACTCAACACTGAAGCTTTCTTT; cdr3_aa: CASTRHHPKNTGLNTEAFF
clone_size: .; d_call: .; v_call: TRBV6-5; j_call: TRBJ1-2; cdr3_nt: TGTGCCAGCAGTTACTCGAAGGGGGGCTGGGATGGCTACACCTTC; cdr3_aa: CASSYSKGGWDGYTF
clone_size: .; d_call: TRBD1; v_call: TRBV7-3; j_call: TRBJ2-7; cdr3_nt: TGTGCCAGCAGCCCGAGACAGGGGGTCGGGGAGCAGTACTTC; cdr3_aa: CASSPRQGVGEQYF
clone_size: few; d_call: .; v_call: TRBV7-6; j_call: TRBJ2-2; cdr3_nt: TGTGCCAGCACCCTTCAAGGGGGAGGCACCGGGGAGCTGTTTTTT; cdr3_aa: CASTLQGGGTGELFF
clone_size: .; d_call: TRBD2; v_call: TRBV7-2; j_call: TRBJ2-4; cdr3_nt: TGTGCCAGCAGCTTACAACTAGCGGGGGCTGATCAGTACTTC; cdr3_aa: CASSLQLAGADQYF
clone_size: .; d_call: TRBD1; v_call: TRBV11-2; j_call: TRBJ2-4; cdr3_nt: TGTGCCAGCAGCTCGCCTGGACAGGGGACGGCCAAAAACATTCAGTACTTC; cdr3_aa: CASSSPGQGTAKNIQYF
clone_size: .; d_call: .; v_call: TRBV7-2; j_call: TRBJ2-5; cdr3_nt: TGTGCCAGCAGCCGATTGGGGAGGGAGACCCAGTACTTC; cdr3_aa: CASSRLGRETQYF
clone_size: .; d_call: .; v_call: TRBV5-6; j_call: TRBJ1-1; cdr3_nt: TGTGCCAGCAGCCCGGACGGGAACACTGAAGCTTTCTTT; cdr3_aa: CASSPDGNTEAFF
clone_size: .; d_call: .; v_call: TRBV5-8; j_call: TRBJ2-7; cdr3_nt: TGTGCCAGCAGCTTAGGTCCGAATAGATACGAGCAGTACTTC; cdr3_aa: CASSLGPNRYEQYF
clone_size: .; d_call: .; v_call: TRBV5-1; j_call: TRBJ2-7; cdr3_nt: TGCGCCAGCAGCTCAGGGCACGAGCAGTACTTC; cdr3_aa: CASSSGHEQYF
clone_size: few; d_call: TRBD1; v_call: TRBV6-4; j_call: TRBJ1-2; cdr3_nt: TGTGCCAGCAGTGCGGGGGGACAGGGCTATGGCTACACCTTC; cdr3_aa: CASSAGGQGYGYTF
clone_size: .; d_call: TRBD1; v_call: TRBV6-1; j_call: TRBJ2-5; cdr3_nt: TGTGCCAGCAGCCGGGACAGGGGGCGGATGGAGACCCAGTACTTC; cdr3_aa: CASSRDRGRMETQYF
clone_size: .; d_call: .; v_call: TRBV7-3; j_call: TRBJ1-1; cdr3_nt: TGTGCCAGCAGCCCCTCCGACGGGGGTAACACTGAAGCTTTCTTT; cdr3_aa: CASSPSDGGNTEAFF
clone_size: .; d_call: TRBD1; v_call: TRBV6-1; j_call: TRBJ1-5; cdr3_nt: TGTGCCAGCAGTGAAAAGGTGACAGGGCTTGGGAATCAGCCCCAGCATTTT; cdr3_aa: CASSEKVTGLGNQPQHF
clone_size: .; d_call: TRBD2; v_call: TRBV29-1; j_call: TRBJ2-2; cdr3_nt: TGCAGCGCTAGGGCGGGGGGGAATACCGGGGAGCTGTTTTTT; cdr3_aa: CSARAGGNTGELFF
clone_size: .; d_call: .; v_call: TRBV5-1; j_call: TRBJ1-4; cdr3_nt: TGCGCCAGCAGCATACGGCTGAGTAGTGAAAAACTGTTTTTT; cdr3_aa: CASSIRLSSEKLFF
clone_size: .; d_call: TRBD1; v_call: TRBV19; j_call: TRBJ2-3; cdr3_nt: TGTGCCAGTAGTAGGGGACAGGGAACAGATACGCAGTATTTT; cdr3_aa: CASSRGQGTDTQYF
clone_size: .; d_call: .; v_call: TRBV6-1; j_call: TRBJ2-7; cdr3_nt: TGTGCCAGCAGTGAAGCCGGGGACGGCGAGCAGTACTTC; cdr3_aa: CASSEAGDGEQYF
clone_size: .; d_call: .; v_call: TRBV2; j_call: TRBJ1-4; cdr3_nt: TGTGCCAGCTACAGGGCTGCAACTAATGAAAAACTGTTTTTT; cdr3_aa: CASYRAATNEKLFF
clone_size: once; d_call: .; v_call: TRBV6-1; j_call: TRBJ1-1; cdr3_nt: TGTGCCAGCGGACAGAACACTGAAGCTTTCTTT; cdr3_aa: CASGQNTEAFF
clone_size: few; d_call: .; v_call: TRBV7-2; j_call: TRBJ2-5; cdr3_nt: TGTGCCAGCAGCCCGTGGGACGGGGAAGAGACCCAGTACTTC; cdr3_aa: CASSPWDGEETQYF
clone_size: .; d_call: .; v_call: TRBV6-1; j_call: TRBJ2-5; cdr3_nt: TGTGCCAGCAGTGAACCCTCGACAGGATCGGAGACCCAGTACTTC; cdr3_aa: CASSEPSTGSETQYF
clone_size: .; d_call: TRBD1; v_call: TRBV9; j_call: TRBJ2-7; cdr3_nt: TGTGCCAGCAGCTACGAACCGACAGGGGGGTACGAGCAGTACTTC; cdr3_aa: CASSYEPTGGYEQYF
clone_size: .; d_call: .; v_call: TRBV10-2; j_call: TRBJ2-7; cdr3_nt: TGCGCCAGCAGTGAGGGAGAGGGCTGGGAGCAGTACTTC; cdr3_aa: CASSEGEGWEQYF
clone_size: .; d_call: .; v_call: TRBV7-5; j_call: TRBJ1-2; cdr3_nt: TGTGCCAGAAGCAATTCAGGGGGCCCGGGCTATGGCTACACCTTC; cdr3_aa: CARSNSGGPGYGYTF